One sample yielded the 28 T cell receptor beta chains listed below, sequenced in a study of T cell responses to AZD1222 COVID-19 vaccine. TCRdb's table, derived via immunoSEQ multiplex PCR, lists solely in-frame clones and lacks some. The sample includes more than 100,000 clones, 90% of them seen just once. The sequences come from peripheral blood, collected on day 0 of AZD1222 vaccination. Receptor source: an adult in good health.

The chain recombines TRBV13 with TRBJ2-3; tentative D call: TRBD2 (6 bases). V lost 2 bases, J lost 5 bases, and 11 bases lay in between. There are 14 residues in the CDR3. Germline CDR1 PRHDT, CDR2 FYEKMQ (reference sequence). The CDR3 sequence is CASSLSGRIDTQYF. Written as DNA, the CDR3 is TGTGCCAGCAGCTTAAGTGGGAGGATAGATACGCAGTATTTT.

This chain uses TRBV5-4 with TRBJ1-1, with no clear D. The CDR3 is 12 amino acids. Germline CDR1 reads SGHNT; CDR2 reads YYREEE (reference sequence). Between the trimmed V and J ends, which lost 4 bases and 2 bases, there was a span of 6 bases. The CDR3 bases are TGTGCCAGCAGCGGGATAAACACTGAAGCTTTCTTT. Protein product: CASSGINTEAFF.

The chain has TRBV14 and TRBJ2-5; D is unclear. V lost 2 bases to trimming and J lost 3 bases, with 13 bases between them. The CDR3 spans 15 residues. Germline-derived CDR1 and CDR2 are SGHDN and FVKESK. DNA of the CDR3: TGTGCCAGCAGCCAAACTGGTTTGGGGAAAGAGACCCAGTACTTC. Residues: CASSQTGLGKETQYF.

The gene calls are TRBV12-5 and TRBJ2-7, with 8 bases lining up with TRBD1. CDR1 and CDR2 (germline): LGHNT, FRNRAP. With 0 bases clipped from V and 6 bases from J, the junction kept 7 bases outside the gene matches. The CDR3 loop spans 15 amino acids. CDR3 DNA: TGTGCTAGTGGTTTGGTTATGGACAGGGCGCCCGAGCAGTACTTC. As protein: CASGLVMDRAPEQYF.

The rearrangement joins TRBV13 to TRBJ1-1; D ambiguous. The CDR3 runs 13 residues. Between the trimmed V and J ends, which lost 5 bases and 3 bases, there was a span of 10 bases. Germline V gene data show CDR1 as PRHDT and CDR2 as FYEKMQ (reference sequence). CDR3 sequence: CASSPRRDTEAFF. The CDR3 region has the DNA TGTGCCAGCAGCCCCAGAAGGGACACTGAAGCTTTCTTT.

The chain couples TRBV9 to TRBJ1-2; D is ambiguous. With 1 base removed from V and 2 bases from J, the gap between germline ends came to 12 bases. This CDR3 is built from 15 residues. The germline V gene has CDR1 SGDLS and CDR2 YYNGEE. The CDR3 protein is CASSVNFAFNYGYTF. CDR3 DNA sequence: TGTGCCAGCAGCGTAAACTTCGCCTTCAACTATGGCTACACCTTC.

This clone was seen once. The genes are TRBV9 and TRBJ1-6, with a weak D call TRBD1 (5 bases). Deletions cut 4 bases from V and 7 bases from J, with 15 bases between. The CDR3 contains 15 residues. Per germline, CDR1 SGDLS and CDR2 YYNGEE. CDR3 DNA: TGTGCCAGCAGCAAACAGGTTTCGGTAAATTCACCCCTCCACTTT. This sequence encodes CASSKQVSVNSPLHF.

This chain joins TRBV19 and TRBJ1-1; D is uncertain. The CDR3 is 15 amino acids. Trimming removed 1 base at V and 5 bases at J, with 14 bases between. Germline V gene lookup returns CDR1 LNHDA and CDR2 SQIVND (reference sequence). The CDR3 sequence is CASSIGTSHGTEAFF. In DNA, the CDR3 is TGTGCCAGTAGTATAGGAACCAGTCATGGGACTGAAGCTTTCTTT.

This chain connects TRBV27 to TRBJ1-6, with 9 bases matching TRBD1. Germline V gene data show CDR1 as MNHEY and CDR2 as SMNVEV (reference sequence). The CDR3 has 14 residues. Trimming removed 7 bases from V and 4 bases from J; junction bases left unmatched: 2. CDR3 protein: CASTGTGYNSPLHF. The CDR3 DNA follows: TGTGCCAGCACCGGGACAGGGTATAATTCACCCCTCCACTTT.

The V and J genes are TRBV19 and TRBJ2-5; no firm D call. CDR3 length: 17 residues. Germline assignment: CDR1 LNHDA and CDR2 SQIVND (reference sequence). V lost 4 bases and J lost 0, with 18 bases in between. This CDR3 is CASSTWPPVQYQETQYF. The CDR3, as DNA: TGTGCCAGTAGTACTTGGCCCCCGGTCCAGTACCAAGAGACCCAGTACTTC. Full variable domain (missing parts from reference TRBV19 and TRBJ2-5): DGGITQSPKYLFRKEGQNVTLSCEQNLNHDAMYWYRQDPGQGLRLIYYSQIVNDFQKGDIAEGYSVSREKKESFPLTVTSAQKNPTAFYLCASSTWPPVQYQETQYFGPGTRLLVL.

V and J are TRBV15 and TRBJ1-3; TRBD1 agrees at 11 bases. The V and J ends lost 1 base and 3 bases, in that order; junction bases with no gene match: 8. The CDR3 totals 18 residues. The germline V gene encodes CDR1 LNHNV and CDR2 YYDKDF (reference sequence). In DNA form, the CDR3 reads TGTGCCACCAGCAGAGGGGACAGGGGGGAATCGTTTGGAAACACCATATATTTT. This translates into CATSRGDRGESFGNTIYF.

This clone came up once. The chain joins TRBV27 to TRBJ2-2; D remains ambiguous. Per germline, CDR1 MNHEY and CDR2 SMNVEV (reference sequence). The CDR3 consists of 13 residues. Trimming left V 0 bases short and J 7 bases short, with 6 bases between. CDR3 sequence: CASSLSVGGELFF. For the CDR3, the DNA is TGTGCCAGCAGTTTATCAGTCGGCGGGGAGCTGTTTTTT.

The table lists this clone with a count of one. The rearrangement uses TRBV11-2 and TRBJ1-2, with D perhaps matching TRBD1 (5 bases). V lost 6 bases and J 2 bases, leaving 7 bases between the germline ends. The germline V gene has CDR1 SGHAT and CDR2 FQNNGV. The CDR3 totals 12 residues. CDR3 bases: TGTGCCAGCAGTCCAGGGAACTATGGCTACACCTTC. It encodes CASSPGNYGYTF.

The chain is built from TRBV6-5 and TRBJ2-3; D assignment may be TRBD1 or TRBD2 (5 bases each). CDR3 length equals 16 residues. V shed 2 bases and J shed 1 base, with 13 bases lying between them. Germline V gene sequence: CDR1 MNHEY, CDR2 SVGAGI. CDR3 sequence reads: CASSYRSGDRTDTQYF. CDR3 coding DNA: TGTGCCAGCAGTTACCGTTCCGGGGACCGCACAGATACGCAGTATTTT.

CDR3 coding DNA: TGTGCCAGCTCACAGACAGGGGGTAATGAAAAACTGTTTTTT. This codes for CASSQTGGNEKLFF. The chain carries TRBV18 and TRBJ1-4; the match to TRBD1 covers 9 bases. The CDR3 has 14 residues. Germline V lookup: CDR1 KGHSH, CDR2 LQKENI. V was clipped by 4 bases and J by 4 bases; unmatched bases: 1.

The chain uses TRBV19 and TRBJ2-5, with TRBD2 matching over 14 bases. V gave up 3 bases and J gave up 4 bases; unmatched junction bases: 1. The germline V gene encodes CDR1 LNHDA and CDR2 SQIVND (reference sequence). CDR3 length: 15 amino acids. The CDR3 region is CASSIGLAGGETQYF. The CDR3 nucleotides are TGTGCCAGTAGTATCGGACTAGCGGGGGGAGAGACCCAGTACTTC.

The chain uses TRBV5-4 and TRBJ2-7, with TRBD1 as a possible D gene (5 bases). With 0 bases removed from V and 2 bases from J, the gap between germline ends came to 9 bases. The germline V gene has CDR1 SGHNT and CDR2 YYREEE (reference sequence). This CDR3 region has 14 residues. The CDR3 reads CASSLAPGPYEQYF. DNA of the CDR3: TGTGCCAGCAGCTTGGCCCCAGGGCCCTACGAGCAGTACTTC.

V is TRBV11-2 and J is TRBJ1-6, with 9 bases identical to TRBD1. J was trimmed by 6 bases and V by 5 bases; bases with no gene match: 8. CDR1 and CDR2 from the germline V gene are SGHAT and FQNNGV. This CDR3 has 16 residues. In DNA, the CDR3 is TGTGCCAGCAGCCTAAACAGGGGGCTAAGTAATTCACCCCTCCACTTT. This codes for CASSLNRGLSNSPLHF.

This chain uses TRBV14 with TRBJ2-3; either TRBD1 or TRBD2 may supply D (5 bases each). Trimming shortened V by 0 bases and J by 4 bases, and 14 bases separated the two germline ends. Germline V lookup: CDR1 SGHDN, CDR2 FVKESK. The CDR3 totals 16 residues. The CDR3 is CASSQELWDHADTQYF. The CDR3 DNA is TGTGCCAGCAGCCAAGAACTCTGGGACCATGCAGATACGCAGTATTTT.

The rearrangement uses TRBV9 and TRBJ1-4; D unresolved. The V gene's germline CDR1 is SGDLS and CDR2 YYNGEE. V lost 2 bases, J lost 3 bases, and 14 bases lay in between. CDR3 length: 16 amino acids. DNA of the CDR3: TGTGCCAGCAGCGTCTCGAGGGAGGCAGCTAATGAAAAACTGTTTTTT. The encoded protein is CASSVSREAANEKLFF.

CDR3 loop: CASSTHPDRLGKNIQYF. As DNA, the CDR3 is TGTGCCAGCAGCACCCACCCGGACAGACTAGGCAAAAACATTCAGTACTTC. The genes are TRBV21-1 and TRBJ2-4. TRBV21-1 is described as a pseudogene. This CDR3 is 17 amino acids long.

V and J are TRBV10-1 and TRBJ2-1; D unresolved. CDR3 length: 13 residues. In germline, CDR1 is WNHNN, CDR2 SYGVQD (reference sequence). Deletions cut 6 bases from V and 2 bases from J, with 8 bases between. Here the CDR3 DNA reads TGCGCCAGCAGAGGTTTAGCCTACAATGAGCAGTTCTTC. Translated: CASRGLAYNEQFF.

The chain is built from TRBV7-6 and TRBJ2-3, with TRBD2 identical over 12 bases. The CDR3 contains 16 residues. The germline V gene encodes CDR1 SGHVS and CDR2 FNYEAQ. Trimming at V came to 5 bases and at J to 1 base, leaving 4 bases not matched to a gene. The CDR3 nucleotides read TGTGCCAGCAGCCTTCTAGCGGGGGGGGGCACAGATACGCAGTATTTT. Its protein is CASSLLAGGGTDTQYF. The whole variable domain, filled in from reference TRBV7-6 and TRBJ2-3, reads GAGVSQSPRYKVTKRGQDVALRCDPISGHVSLYWYRQALGQGPEFLTYFNYEAQQDKSGLPNDRFSAERPEGSISTLTIQRTEQRDSAMYRCASSLLAGGGTDTQYFGPGTRLTVL.

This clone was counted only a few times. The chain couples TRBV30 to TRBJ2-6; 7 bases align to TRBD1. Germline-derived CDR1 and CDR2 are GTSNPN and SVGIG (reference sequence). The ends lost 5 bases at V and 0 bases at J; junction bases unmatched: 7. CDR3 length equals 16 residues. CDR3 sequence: CAWGQAAISGANVLTF. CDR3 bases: TGTGCCTGGGGACAGGCCGCAATCTCTGGGGCCAACGTCCTGACTTTC.

The CDR3 coding sequence is TGTGCCAGCAGTTTTTCCTCAGGGATCTCACCCCTCCACTTT. As protein: CASSFSSGISPLHF. V and J are TRBV27 and TRBJ1-6, with D tentatively TRBD1 (5 bases). The V gene lost 3 bases and the J gene lost 10 bases, with 13 bases spanning the gap. From germline, CDR1 is MNHEY and CDR2 SMNVEV (reference sequence). There are 14 residues in the CDR3.

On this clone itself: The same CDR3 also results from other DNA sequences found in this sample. The CDR3 loop is CASSQDLRGAGYGYTF. For the CDR3, the DNA is TGCGCCAGCAGCCAAGATCTCCGGGGGGCTGGCTATGGCTACACCTTC. The chain uses TRBV4-3 and TRBJ1-2; D may be TRBD1 (6 bases). Germline CDR1 reads LGHNA; CDR2 reads YSLEER. The CDR3 is 16 amino acids. V dropped 0 bases and J dropped 4 bases, with 15 bases sitting between them.

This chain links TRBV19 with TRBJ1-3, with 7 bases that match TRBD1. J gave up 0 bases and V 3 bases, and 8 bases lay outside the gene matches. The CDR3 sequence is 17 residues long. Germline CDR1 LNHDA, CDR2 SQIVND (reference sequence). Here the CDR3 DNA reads TGTGCCAGTAGTATCGCTAGACAGGGATACTCTGGAAACACCATATATTTT. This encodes CASSIARQGYSGNTIYF.

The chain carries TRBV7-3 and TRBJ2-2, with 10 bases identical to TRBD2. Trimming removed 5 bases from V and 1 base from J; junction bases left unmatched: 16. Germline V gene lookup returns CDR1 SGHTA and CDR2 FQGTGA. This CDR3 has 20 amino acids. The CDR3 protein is CASSPAYSGRAVGNTGELFF. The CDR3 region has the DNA TGTGCCAGCAGCCCTGCTTACAGCGGGAGGGCCGTCGGGAACACCGGGGAGCTGTTTTTT.